These T cell receptor beta chains were read from a single sample in a study of blood T cell repertoires in COVID-19. Some clones are missing from TCRdb's copy, which holds only in-frame ones; the method was immunoSEQ multiplex PCR. The profile shows 200,000 to 250,000 clones, about nine tenths of them singletons. The sequencing input was PBMCs or T cells enriched from blood (not recorded which). The receptors were sampled from a woman under 40 who had recovered from COVID-19. CDR3s include the opening cysteine and the closing phenylalanine or tryptophan. Fields, in order: CDR3 length, J gene, V gene, D gene, clone size, CDR3 protein, CDR3 DNA. A D gene is named only where the DNA matches it firmly. Where a row states a size, it is once, few, many or the class of an expanded clone; other rows omit it.

>19|TRBJ1-5|TRBV1|NA|many
CTSSQGIGTVPATNQPQHF
TGCACCAGCAGCCAAGGGATAGGGACAGTGCCTGCTACCAATCAGCCCCAGCATTTT
>15|TRBJ1-4|TRBV5-5|NA|once
CASSLDLATNEKLFF
TGTGCCAGCAGCTTGGACTTGGCAACTAATGAAAAACTGTTTTTT
>13|TRBJ2-7|TRBV2|NA|NA
CASSGTEAYEQYF
TGTGCCAGCAGTGGGACAGAGGCCTACGAGCAGTACTTC
>14|TRBJ1-5|TRBV10-3|NA|NA
CAISDGDSNQPQHF
TGTGCCATCAGTGACGGAGATAGCAATCAGCCCCAGCATTTT
>15|TRBJ1-1|TRBV28|NA|NA
CASSTLRGPNTEAFF
TGTGCCAGCAGTACCCTGCGGGGCCCGAACACTGAAGCTTTCTTT
>16|TRBJ2-5|TRBV4-1|TRBD2|NA
CASSQALAGGVETQYF
TGCGCCAGCAGCCAAGCTCTAGCGGGGGGTGTTGAGACCCAGTACTTC
>14|TRBJ2-5|TRBV29-1|NA|NA
CSVERQTPQETQYF
TGCAGCGTTGAAAGACAGACACCCCAAGAGACCCAGTACTTC
>16|TRBJ2-6|TRBV4-1|NA|NA
CASSQDVSSGANVLTF
TGCGCCAGCAGCCAAGATGTAAGCTCCGGGGCCAACGTCCTGACTTTC
>16|TRBJ2-2|TRBV7-3|TRBD1|NA
CASSIGTDPNTGELFF
TGTGCCAGCAGCATCGGGACAGACCCGAACACCGGGGAGCTGTTTTTT
>16|TRBJ2-7|TRBV11-2|NA|NA
CASSLGRSEYLYEQYF
TGTGCCAGCAGCTTAGGCCGGTCCGAATATCTCTACGAGCAGTACTTC
>16|TRBJ2-1|TRBV6-5|TRBD1|NA
CASSYSTGGIYNEQFF
TGTGCCAGCAGTTACTCGACAGGGGGTATCTACAATGAGCAGTTCTTC
>13|TRBJ1-2|TRBV5-4|TRBD1|NA
CASSFQGAPGYTF
TGTGCCAGCAGCTTCCAGGGGGCGCCAGGCTACACCTTC
>15|TRBJ1-2|TRBV5-6|NA|NA
CASSSAAGDSYGYTF
TGTGCCAGCAGCTCAGCCGCAGGGGATTCCTATGGCTACACCTTC
>12|TRBJ2-1|TRBV9|TRBD2|NA
CASSVGSGGLFF
TGTGCCAGCAGCGTAGGAAGCGGGGGTTTGTTCTTC
>11|TRBJ2-7|TRBV5-1|NA|NA
CASSSGYEQYF
TGCGCCAGCAGCTCGGGGTACGAGCAGTACTTC
>13|TRBJ2-6|TRBV12-3/TRBV12-4|NA|NA
CAISESGANVLTF
TGTGCCATTAGTGAGTCTGGGGCCAACGTCCTGACTTTC
>18|TRBJ1-3|TRBV4-1|NA|NA
CASSQEPELWSSGNTIYF
TGCGCCAGCAGCCAAGAGCCTGAGTTGTGGTCATCTGGAAACACCATATATTTT
>15|TRBJ2-2|TRBV11-3|NA|NA
CASSLGRFSAGELFF
TGTGCCAGCAGCTTAGGCAGGTTTAGTGCCGGGGAGCTGTTTTTT